This TCR beta chain was captured by sequencing in a study of blood T cell repertoires in COVID-19. Study context: The cDNA or gDNA used as material had been derived from T cells, B-cell-depleted T cells, or PBMCs.

The age range of participants was roughly 18 to 90 years, with residence in more than 20 US areas. Recovery among Cohort 3 donors was established by two negative PCRs, clearance, or symptom resolution. In the original analysis: For nucleated cells, counts were estimated from reference gene primer amplification. Profiled with immunoSEQ multiplex PCR; TCRdb holds only in-frame clones, not every one. V and J calls and clone size come straight from that table; D and trimming were deduced from the DNA. The repertoire has 300,000 to 450,000 clones, 70% to 90% of them found once; the top ten carry 0.9% to 1.5%. Germline V gene sequence: CDR1 LNHDA, CDR2 SQIVND (reference sequence). This CDR3 region has 14 residues. V shed 10 bases and J 4 bases; nucleotides not matched to a gene: 9.

The material sequenced was PBMCs or T cells enriched from blood (not recorded which). The clonotype originates from a woman under 30 who had recovered from COVID-19. The rearrangement links TRBV19 to TRBJ1-2; 10 nucleotides line up with TRBD1. CDR3 DNA: TGTGCCACCCGCCGAGGGACAGGGGTCTATGGCTACACCTTC. This gives the protein CATRRGTGVYGYTF.